These T cell receptor beta chains were read from a single sample in a study of blood T cell repertoires in COVID-19. The method was immunoSEQ multiplex PCR; TCRdb's version includes in-frame clones alone and lacks a portion of them. Of over 200,000 clones listed, around four fifths are singletons. Sequencing input: peripheral blood. The receptors were gathered from an elderly man with acute or convalescent COVID-19. The CDR3 runs from the conserved cysteine through the conserved F or W. Each record gives: D gene, V gene, J gene, clone size, CDR3 DNA, CDR3 protein. D genes are given only for firm matches. Rows may omit the clone size; those that give it use once, few, many or a size class.

D gene: .; V gene: TRBV6-5; J gene: TRBJ2-7; clone size: .; CDR3 DNA: TGTGCCAGCAGGGCCGACATACCACCCTACGAGCAGTACTTC; CDR3 protein: CASRADIPPYEQYF
D gene: TRBD2; V gene: TRBV30; J gene: TRBJ2-3; clone size: once; CDR3 DNA: TGTGCCTGGAGTGTTAGCGGGGGTCGCACAGATACGCAGTATTTT; CDR3 protein: CAWSVSGGRTDTQYF
D gene: .; V gene: TRBV7-9; J gene: TRBJ2-3; clone size: .; CDR3 DNA: TGTGCCAGCAGCTTACTTGGCCCAGATACGCAGTATTTT; CDR3 protein: CASSLLGPDTQYF
D gene: .; V gene: TRBV19; J gene: TRBJ2-7; clone size: .; CDR3 DNA: TGTGCCAGTAGTATATCCGGGACATACTACGAGCAGTACTTC; CDR3 protein: CASSISGTYYEQYF
D gene: .; V gene: TRBV10-3; J gene: TRBJ2-5; clone size: .; CDR3 DNA: TGTGCCATCAGTCCCCGGGAAAAAGAGACCCAGTACTTC; CDR3 protein: CAISPREKETQYF
D gene: TRBD2; V gene: TRBV7-2; J gene: TRBJ2-7; clone size: .; CDR3 DNA: TGTGCCAGCAGCTATTCCCCTAGCGGGAGCTACGAGCAGTACTTC; CDR3 protein: CASSYSPSGSYEQYF
D gene: TRBD1; V gene: TRBV28; J gene: TRBJ1-2; clone size: .; CDR3 DNA: TGTGCCAGCAGTCCTCAATCCCGACAGGGTTCGGGCTACACCTTC; CDR3 protein: CASSPQSRQGSGYTF
D gene: .; V gene: TRBV27; J gene: TRBJ1-1; clone size: .; CDR3 DNA: TGTGCCAGCAGGGGGGGTAAGGCTGAAGCTTTCTTT; CDR3 protein: CASRGGKAEAFF
D gene: TRBD1; V gene: TRBV18; J gene: TRBJ2-7; clone size: .; CDR3 DNA: TGTGCCAGCTCACACCCCGGGACAGGGATCCTGGAGCAGTACTTC; CDR3 protein: CASSHPGTGILEQYF
D gene: .; V gene: TRBV7-9; J gene: TRBJ1-1; clone size: .; CDR3 DNA: TGTGCCAGCAGCTTAGTTGCTGGTGAGACTGAAGCTTTCTTT; CDR3 protein: CASSLVAGETEAFF